The 4 T cell receptor beta chains presented below share a single source sample, sequenced in a study of CD8 T cells in ankylosing spondylitis (dated by TCRdb to between 2016 and 2019). Beyond this particular receptor, the publication reports: Blood from ankylosing spondylitis patients appeared to be characterized by a TCR beta motif made up of about 8 highly homologous amino acid variants.

The antigens for these receptors are not known. Libraries came from 5' RACE. The listed sequencing device is Illumina HiSeq 2500. TCRdb itself trimmed the public reads at Q25 with fastp, ran MiXCR and retained productive beta chains. Each CDR3 protein gets just one entry, which takes the most common genes and DNA from the rows behind it. The sample contains fewer than 550,000 distinct CDR3 sequences, about 5.7% of them found a single time. Of the sample, roughly 3.5% falls within the top ten clones. The sample comprised blood, either unsorted or a sorted T cell fraction (not recorded which). The receptor set was obtained from a male donor with ankylosing spondylitis.

This clonotype was observed many times. The CDR3 DNA follows: TGTGCCAGCAGCGGGGGAGGAAACTATAATTCACCCCTCCACTTT. This encodes CASSGGGNYNSPLHF. The gene calls are TRBV7-2 and TRBJ1-6, with D maybe TRBD1 (5 bases). CDR3 length: 15 amino acids. The V gene lost 5 bases and the J gene lost 3 bases, with 11 bases spanning the gap. Germline CDR1 and CDR2: SGHTA and FQGNSA.

Ten or more counts support this clonotype. J is TRBJ1-1 and V is TRBV6-2 or TRBV6-3; D not resolved. Trimming took off 3 bases at V and 0 bases at J, with 20 bases between the two ends. Germline V lookup: CDR1 MNHEY, CDR2 SVGEGT. This CDR3 is built from 18 residues. In DNA, the CDR3 is TGTGCCAGCAGTTATTACCCAGGCCCGATCTTCATGAACACTGAAGCTTTCTTT. Translated, it gives CASSYYPGPIFMNTEAFF.

This clonotype was observed at least ten times. The rearrangement joins TRBV4-2 to TRBJ2-7, with TRBD1 as a possible D gene (6 bases). This CDR3 spans 19 amino acids. V was trimmed by 4 bases and J by 1 base, leaving 26 bases between them. The germline V gene encodes CDR1 LGHNA and CDR2 YNFKEQ. The chain's CDR3 is CASSPRPRQDTLGSYEQYF. As DNA, the CDR3 is TGTGCCAGCAGCCCCCGACCCCGACAGGACACGCTAGGGTCCTACGAGCAGTACTTC.

This clonotype has ten or more counts. The chain recombines TRBV9 with TRBJ1-2; no firm D call. V lost 0 bases and J lost 5, with 14 bases in between. The CDR3 is 15 residues long. Germline CDR1 SGDLS, CDR2 YYNGEE. The DNA of the CDR3 is TGTGCCAGCAGCGTAGGTCAGACCCTTTCTTATGGCTACACCTTC. It encodes CASSVGQTLSYGYTF. The complete variable domain, with remaining parts taken from reference TRBV9 and TRBJ1-2, reads DSGVTQTPKHLITATGQRVTLRCSPRSGDLSVYWYQQSLDQGLQFLIQYYNGEERAKGNILERFSAQQFPDLHSELNLSSLELGDSALYFCASSVGQTLSYGYTFGSGTRLTVV.